These 25 T cell receptor beta chains share one sample of origin, sequenced in a study of Ad26.COV2.S vaccination and SARS-CoV-2 variants. Profiled with immunoSEQ multiplex PCR; TCRdb holds only in-frame clones, not every one. The table has 300,000 to 400,000 clones, about 92% seen once. The specimen was peripheral blood, collected after recovery from COVID-19. The receptors shown here come from a human donor who had recovered from COVID-19.

V usage is TRBV2 and J usage is TRBJ2-1, with D possibly matching TRBD2 (5 bases). Trimming pared 7 bases from V and 4 bases from J, leaving 17 bases between. The germline CDR1 and CDR2 sequences are SNHLY and FYNNEI. This CDR3 contains 15 residues. The CDR3 nucleotides are TGTGCCAGCACTCAAAGAGGGAACATATACAATGAGCAGTTCTTC. This gives the protein CASTQRGNIYNEQFF.

The V gene is TRBV7-6, the J gene TRBJ2-1, with 16 bases matching TRBD2. The CDR3 covers 15 residues. The germline CDR1 and CDR2 sequences are SGHVS and FNYEAQ. With V trimmed by 6 bases and J by 10 bases, 6 bases remained unmatched. The CDR3 reads CASSLPGLAGGEQFF. DNA of the CDR3: TGTGCCAGCAGTTTACCGGGACTAGCGGGGGGGGAGCAGTTCTTC.

This sequence joins TRBV10-1 and TRBJ2-2, with 9 positions matching TRBD1. The CDR3 runs to 14 residues. J gave up 6 bases and V 6 bases, and 5 bases lay outside the gene matches. CDR1 and CDR2 from the germline V gene are WNHNN and SYGVQD (reference sequence). In nucleotides, the CDR3 is TGCGCCAGCAGCCTGGACAGGGGCGCCGGGGAGCTGTTTTTT. This encodes CASSLDRGAGELFF.

The genes are TRBV6-6 and TRBJ2-5; D might be TRBD2 (6 bases). The germline V gene has CDR1 MNHNY and CDR2 SVGAGI (reference sequence). Trimming stripped 6 bases from V and 5 bases from J, with 16 bases between. The CDR3 loop spans 14 amino acids. The CDR3 nucleotides are TGTGCCAGCAGCTCAACTAGCATGGGGGAGACCCAGTACTTC. Protein product: CASSSTSMGETQYF.

The rearrangement joins TRBV9 to TRBJ2-3, with a possible D match to TRBD1 (6 bases). From germline, CDR1 is SGDLS and CDR2 YYNGEE. Trimming shortened V by 7 bases and J by 1 base, and 16 bases separated the two germline ends. The CDR3 is 15 amino acids. The CDR3 loop is CASGSYRAGTDTQYF. The CDR3 DNA reads TGTGCCAGCGGCTCATACAGGGCGGGCACAGATACGCAGTATTTT.

The chain carries TRBV29-1 and TRBJ1-1; 7 positions match TRBD1. CDR3 length equals 14 residues. The germline CDR1 and CDR2 sequences are SQVTM and ANQGSEA. V shed 4 bases and J 8 bases; nucleotides not matched to a gene: 13. The DNA for the CDR3 is TGCAGCGTTGTGGCGAACAAGGACAGGCACGAAGCTTTCTTT. It translates to CSVVANKDRHEAFF. The full variable domain, its missing parts supplied by reference TRBV29-1 and TRBJ1-1, is SAVISQKPSRDICQRGTSLTIQCQVDSQVTMMFWYRQQPGQSLTLIATANQGSEATYESGFVIDKFPISRPNLTFSTLTVSNMSPEDSSIYLCSVVANKDRHEAFFGQGTRLTVV.

The chain carries TRBV5-1 and TRBJ2-7; 9 bases align to TRBD1. The J segment lost 3 bases and the V segment lost 4 bases, leaving 11 bases of the junction unmatched. Germline V lookup: CDR1 SGHRS, CDR2 YFSETQ. The CDR3 is made up of 16 amino acids. This chain's CDR3 is CASSPTQGAVVYEQYF. The CDR3, as DNA: TGCGCCAGCAGCCCGACACAGGGGGCTGTTGTCTACGAGCAGTACTTC.

The chain employs TRBV11-2 and TRBJ1-2; 7 bases agree with TRBD1. This CDR3 spans 14 amino acids. Looked up from germline, CDR1 is SGHAT and CDR2 is FQNNGV. Trimming cost V 5 bases and J 4 bases; bases outside gene matches: 7. The CDR3 DNA is TGTGCCAGCAGCAACAGACAGGGTCCCTATGGCTACACCTTC. Protein sequence: CASSNRQGPYGYTF.

The chain carries TRBV18 and TRBJ1-1; 8 nucleotides agree with TRBD1. The CDR3 contains 14 residues. CDR1 KGHSH and CDR2 LQKENI come from the germline V gene. With 3 bases clipped from V and 5 bases from J, the junction kept 5 bases outside the gene matches. The CDR3 reads CASSPNRGGTEAFF. The CDR3 DNA reads as TGTGCCAGCTCACCTAACAGGGGGGGGACTGAAGCTTTCTTT.

The V and J genes are TRBV2 and TRBJ1-3; the match to TRBD1 covers 7 bases. This CDR3 contains 15 residues. Germline CDR1 and CDR2: SNHLY and FYNNEI. V dropped 3 bases and J dropped 4; count of bases not matched to a gene: 6. The CDR3, as DNA: TGTGCCAGCAGTGACGCGACAGGGCTGGGAAACACCATATATTTT. It yields the protein CASSDATGLGNTIYF.

There are a few counts of this clone. The V and J genes are TRBV6-1 and TRBJ1-5, with 9 bases fitting TRBD1. Unmatched junction bases numbered 11, after V lost 1 base and J lost 4 bases. The CDR3 runs 18 residues. The V gene's germline CDR1 is MNHNS and CDR2 SASEGT. CDR3 region: CASSEGSYRGPWNQPQHF. For the CDR3, the DNA is TGTGCCAGCAGTGAAGGATCTTACAGGGGGCCGTGGAATCAGCCCCAGCATTTT.

This chain uses TRBV9 with TRBJ1-2; D may be TRBD1 (5 bases). The V end lost 2 bases, the J end lost 6 bases, and 11 bases lay between the germline ends. From germline, CDR1 is SGDLS and CDR2 YYNGEE. The CDR3 is 13 residues long. The CDR3 protein is CASSVSRDNGYTF. CDR3 DNA sequence: TGTGCCAGCAGCGTGTCCAGGGATAATGGCTACACCTTC.

V is TRBV11-2 and J is TRBJ2-5, with 10 bases identical to TRBD1. The CDR3 consists of 15 residues. Germline V gene data show CDR1 as SGHAT and CDR2 as FQNNGV. V shed 5 bases and J 1 base; nucleotides not matched to a gene: 4. The CDR3 here is CASSMTGGLQETQYF. The CDR3 DNA is TGTGCCAGCAGCATGACAGGGGGCCTCCAAGAGACCCAGTACTTC.

On this clone: The same CDR3 also results from other DNA sequences found in this sample. The chain carries TRBV18 and TRBJ1-1, with 7 bases identical to TRBD1. Germline lookup yields CDR1 KGHSH and CDR2 LQKENI. The CDR3 has 13 residues. V trimming: 4 bases; J trimming: 1 base; junction bases outside the gene matches: 0. The chain's CDR3 is CASSRTGNTEAFF. The CDR3 DNA sequence: TGTGCCAGCTCACGGACAGGGAACACTGAAGCTTTCTTT. The variable domain in full, with the rest retrieved from reference TRBV18 and TRBJ1-1, is NAGVMQNPRHLVRRRGQEARLRCSPMKGHSHVYWYRQLPEEGLKFMVYLQKENIIDESGMPKERFSAEFPKEGPSILRIQQVVRGDSAAYFCASSRTGNTEAFFGQGTRLTVV.

The chain links TRBV29-1 to TRBJ1-2; possible D gene TRBD1, 5 bases. The CDR3 is made up of 11 amino acids. V was cut by 7 bases and J by 7 bases, with 13 bases left in between. Looked up from germline, CDR1 is SQVTM and CDR2 is ANQGSEA. The CDR3 reads CSEKDGTGYTF. CDR3 in DNA: TGCAGCGAGAAGGATGGGACTGGCTACACCTTC. The full variable domain, rest sourced from reference TRBV29-1 and TRBJ1-2, is SAVISQKPSRDICQRGTSLTIQCQVDSQVTMMFWYRQQPGQSLTLIATANQGSEATYESGFVIDKFPISRPNLTFSTLTVSNMSPEDSSIYLCSEKDGTGYTFGSGTRLTVV.

Note on this clone: This sample also contains other DNA sequences that code for the same CDR3. The V and J genes are TRBV6-5 and TRBJ1-1, with 9 bases matching TRBD1. The CDR3 is made up of 13 amino acids. Germline lookup yields CDR1 MNHEY and CDR2 SVGAGI. After removal of 6 bases from V and 4 bases from J, the junction contained 3 bases not matched to a gene. The CDR3 nucleotides read TGTGCCAGCAGGACAGGGGGGGGCACTGAAGCTTTCTTT. Translating gives CASRTGGGTEAFF.

The chain combines TRBV18 with TRBJ2-7; 10 nucleotides line up with TRBD2. The CDR3 runs to 19 residues. Germline V gene lookup returns CDR1 KGHSH and CDR2 LQKENI. V was clipped by 3 bases and J by 0 bases; unmatched bases: 14. The CDR3 DNA reads TGTGCCAGCTCACCCGGGGGCCTAGCGGGGGCCTTACCCTCCTACGAGCAGTACTTC. Protein: CASSPGGLAGALPSYEQYF.

This clone appeared a single time. The chain has TRBV7-3 and TRBJ1-6; 7 positions agree with TRBD1. The CDR3 spans 16 residues. Germline V gene lookup returns CDR1 SGHTA and CDR2 FQGTGA. V shed 2 bases, J shed 10 bases, and the junction held 11 bases outside the gene matches. The CDR3 DNA follows: TGTGCCAGCAGCTTAGGGTCAAGACAGGGAGGATCACCCCTCCACTTT. This codes for CASSLGSRQGGSPLHF.

This chain connects TRBV29-1 to TRBJ1-1; D remains ambiguous. Germline V gene data show CDR1 as SQVTM and CDR2 as ANQGSEA. There are 10 residues in the CDR3. V lost 6 bases, J lost 6 bases, and 8 bases lay in between. The CDR3 loop reads CSVTRSEAFF. The CDR3 DNA follows: TGCAGCGTAACGAGGTCTGAAGCTTTCTTT.

The chain has TRBV7-2 and TRBJ2-5; 7 nucleotides line up with TRBD2. V shed 5 bases, J shed 0 bases, and the junction held 9 bases outside the gene matches. The V gene's germline CDR1 is SGHTA and CDR2 FQGNSA. The CDR3 is 16 amino acids. The CDR3 DNA sequence: TGTGCCAGCAGCCTCGGGTGGGGGGGGAACCAAGAGACCCAGTACTTC. This encodes CASSLGWGGNQETQYF.

The V and J genes are TRBV5-1 and TRBJ1-3, with 10 bases aligning to TRBD1. Germline CDR1 reads SGHRS; CDR2 reads YFSETQ. The CDR3 is made up of 15 amino acids. With 2 bases clipped from V and 3 bases from J, the junction kept 2 bases outside the gene matches. The CDR3 DNA reads TGCGCCAGCAGCTTCGGGACAGGGGATGGAAACACCATATATTTT. Translation gives CASSFGTGDGNTIYF.

The V call is TRBV6-5, the J call TRBJ2-2; possibly TRBD1 for D (6 bases). Germline V gene lookup returns CDR1 MNHEY and CDR2 SVGAGI. The CDR3 is 15 residues long. V shed 6 bases and J shed 3 bases, with 14 bases lying between them. Here the CDR3 reads CASSRTGLHTGELFF. CDR3 bases: TGTGCCAGCAGCCGTACAGGGTTGCACACCGGGGAGCTGTTTTTT.

This chain joins TRBV4-1 and TRBJ1-5; possible D gene TRBD1, 6 bases. CDR1 and CDR2 from the germline V gene are MGHRA and YSYEKL. The CDR3 sequence is 16 residues long. V lost 4 bases to trimming and J lost 5 bases, with 18 bases between them. CDR3 residues: CASSLSTGRMDQPQHF. In nucleotides, the CDR3 is TGCGCCAGCAGCCTTTCGACAGGCCGTATGGATCAGCCCCAGCATTTT.

The CDR3 loop reads CASSLKTSGGRPNTGELFF. CDR3 coding DNA: TGCGCCAGCAGCCTCAAGACTAGCGGGGGGCGCCCGAACACCGGGGAGCTGTTTTTT. The chain uses TRBV5-1 and TRBJ2-2, with 13 bases identical to TRBD2. The CDR3 is made up of 19 amino acids. CDR1 and CDR2 (germline): SGHRS, YFSETQ. The V gene end was trimmed by 4 bases and the J gene end by 0 bases; junction bases not matched to a gene: 9.

The rearrangement joins TRBV19 to TRBJ2-1; 8 nucleotides match TRBD1. J lost 7 bases, V lost 2 bases, and 4 bases had no gene match. The CDR3 spans 14 residues. The germline V gene has CDR1 LNHDA and CDR2 SQIVND (reference sequence). As DNA, the CDR3 is TGTGCCAGTAGTATACAGGGGGCGATGAATGAGCAGTTCTTC. This gives the protein CASSIQGAMNEQFF.